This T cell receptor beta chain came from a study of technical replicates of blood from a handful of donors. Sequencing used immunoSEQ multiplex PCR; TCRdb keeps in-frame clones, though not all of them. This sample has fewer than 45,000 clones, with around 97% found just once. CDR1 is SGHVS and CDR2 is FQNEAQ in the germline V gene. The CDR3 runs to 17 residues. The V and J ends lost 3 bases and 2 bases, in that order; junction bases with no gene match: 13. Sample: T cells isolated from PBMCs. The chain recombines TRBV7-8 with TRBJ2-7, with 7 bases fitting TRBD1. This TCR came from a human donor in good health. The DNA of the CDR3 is TGTGCCAGCAGCTTTCGTCTTAGGAGACAGGGAACCTACGAGCAGTACTTC. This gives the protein CASSFRLRRQGTYEQYF.